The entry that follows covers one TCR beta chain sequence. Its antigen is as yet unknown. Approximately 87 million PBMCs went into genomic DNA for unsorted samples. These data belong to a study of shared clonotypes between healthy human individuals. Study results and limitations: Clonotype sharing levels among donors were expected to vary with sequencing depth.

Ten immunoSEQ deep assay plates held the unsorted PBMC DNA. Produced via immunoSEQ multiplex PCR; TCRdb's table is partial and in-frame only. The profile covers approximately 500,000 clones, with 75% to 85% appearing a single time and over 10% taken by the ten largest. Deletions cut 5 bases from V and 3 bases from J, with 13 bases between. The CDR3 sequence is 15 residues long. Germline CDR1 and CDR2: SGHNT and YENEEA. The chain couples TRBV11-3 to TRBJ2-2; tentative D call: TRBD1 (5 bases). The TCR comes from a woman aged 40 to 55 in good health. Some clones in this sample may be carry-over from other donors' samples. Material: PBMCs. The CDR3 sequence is CASSPSVGHTGELFF. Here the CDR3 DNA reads TGTGCCAGCAGCCCCTCGGTGGGGCACACCGGGGAGCTGTTTTTT.